This TCR beta chain appears in the sequencing data of a study of cytomegalovirus exposure and HLA in healthy donors. Study-wide points: 150 or so TCR beta chains were listed as cytomegalovirus-associated. Researchers reportedly found TCR beta sequences accurately predicted most subjects' HLA-A and HLA-B alleles. Highly shared variants forming one cluster were likely a sequencing artifact.

60 Vbeta and 13 Jbeta primers were used in PCR. The method was immunoSEQ multiplex PCR; TCRdb's version includes in-frame clones alone and lacks a portion of them. This table has about 160,000 clones, about four fifths appearing once. Trimming at V came to 3 bases and at J to 8 bases, leaving 10 bases not matched to a gene. Germline V gene sequence: CDR1 MGHRA, CDR2 YSYEKL. The CDR3 spans 16 residues. With regard to this clone: Its specificity is not known.

Sample: PBMCs. The origin of this receptor is a male donor in good health and CMV-seropositive. This rearrangement joins TRBV4-1 to TRBJ2-1, with 10 bases aligning to TRBD2. CDR3 protein: CASSHPSGRAEDEQFF. The CDR3 nucleotides read TGCGCCAGCAGCCACCCGAGCGGGAGGGCCGAGGATGAGCAGTTCTTC.